Sequencing of this T cell receptor (beta chain) was carried out in a study of blood T cell repertoires in COVID-19. Trimming took off 11 bases at V and 2 bases at J, with 12 bases between the two ends. The CDR3 sequence is 13 residues long. Source study methods: Reference gene primer amplification gave estimated nucleated cell counts. Method: immunoSEQ multiplex PCR; TCRdb's copy keeps in-frame clones and lacks some. The DNA was the basis for D and trimming; V, J and clone size are from that table. This sample yields more than 85,000 clones, of which roughly 87% are seen a single time; over 2% belongs to the top ten. This clone was seen a handful of times.

The sample was peripheral blood. This TCR was sampled from a man between 50 and 59 years old with active COVID-19. The chain has TRBV12-3 or TRBV12-4 and TRBJ2-2; possible D gene TRBD2, 6 bases. The CDR3 coding sequence is TGTGCCGACCAGGGACTTAACACCGGGGAGCTGTTTTTT. This gives the protein CADQGLNTGELFF.